This record covers a single T cell receptor (beta chain). Its antigen is not identified. This sample was taken from a study of shared clonotypes between healthy human individuals. Background on the study: A couple of female and a few male donors aged 18 to 49 were enrolled.

Repertoires were generated with immunoSEQ multiplex PCR, while TCRdb's copy carries only in-frame clones and drops some. The sample yields about 2.1 million clones, approximately 94% seen once. Study-level results: Among the subsets, naive ones generally showed larger estimated richness than memory ones.

Naive CD8 cells were CD45RO-negative, positively selected for CCR7, excluding terminally differentiated effector memory CD45RA+ cells. The sequence was obtained from a man between 18 and 29 years old in good health. Some clones in this sample may be carry-over from other donors' samples. Sequenced: naive CD8+ T cells from PBMCs.

This CDR3 is CASTPGGFAGDEQYF. The CDR3, as DNA: TGCGCCAGCACCCCAGGGGGGTTTGCGGGAGACGAGCAGTACTTC. The chain joins TRBV5-1 to TRBJ2-7, with D possibly called TRBD1 or TRBD2 (7 bases each). The germline CDR1 and CDR2 sequences are SGHRS and YFSETQ. V gave up 6 bases and J gave up 5 bases, with 21 bases separating them. The CDR3 is 15 residues long. Full variable domain (rest looked up from reference TRBV5-1 and TRBJ2-7): KAGVTQTPRYLIKTRGQQVTLSCSPISGHRSVSWYQQTPGQGLQFLFEYFSETQRNKGNFPGRFSGRQFSNSRSEMNVSTLELGDSALYLCASTPGGFAGDEQYFGPGTRLTVT.